The rows below give T cell receptor beta chains drawn from one sample of a study of response to subunit inactivated influenza vaccine. TCRdb reanalysed the RT-PCR reads using MiXCR and keeps one entry per CDR3 protein. The top ten clones hold around 9.9% of a sample with more than 150,000 distinct CDR3 sequences, nearly 9.5% of them seen once. Sequenced material: non-naive T cells sorted from PBMCs, taken on the day of vaccination. The receptors here all came from a man in his fifties who received an inactivated influenza vaccine. Each CDR3 is given without its conserved first and last residue. The D gene is left open where the match is weak.

>14|TRBV24-1|.
ATSDPGGKGYNEQF
>10|TRBV29-1|TRBD1
ARQGASGELF
>12|TRBV6-1|TRBD1
ASSVRDRDYGYT
>11|TRBV10-2|.
ASSILRGNEQY
>17|TRBV4-3|TRBD2
ASSQEFTSGGAGLETQY
>10|TRBV20-1|.
SARALERGYT
>15|TRBV3-1|TRBD1
ASSQAQTGHNTDTQY
>13|TRBV20-1|TRBD2
SARETSGRLNEQF
>12|TRBV7-8|.
ASSLYPGSYEQY
>15|TRBV7-9|.
ASSSLAGRQSSYEQY
>13|TRBV20-1|.
SAREISTTHGTQY
>10|TRBV3-1|.
ASSQGPGELF
>12|TRBV29-1|TRBD2
SVVLAAISYEQY
>17|TRBV20-1|TRBD2
SASTGTSETLGRYNEQF
>12|TRBV29-1|TRBD1
SVAPGQSTDTQY
>11|TRBV5-5|.
ASSVGSGYEQY
>10|TRBV28|.
ASSSETYGYT
>9|TRBV20-1|.
SARDTDGYT
>13|TRBV28|.
ASSTGPGGNQPQH
>12|TRBV20-1|TRBD1
SANRGRSSYEQY
>9|TRBV11-2|.
ASSLSREQY
>11|TRBV20-1|.
SALISWSNEQF
>12|TRBV7-2|.
ASSLYNSNQPQH
>13|TRBV2|.
ASSEDGAIGYEQY
>14|TRBV10-3|TRBD1
AISDPPGTGPYEQY
>14|TRBV6-1|TRBD2
ASSKTVGGTRETQY
>12|TRBV20-1|.
SARGGGLVNEQF
>13|TRBV6-2/TRBV6-3|.
ASSLSQGEGTEAF
>13|TRBV20-1|TRBD1
SAKIPGQGLGEQY
>12|TRBV10-1|.
ASSEQPSSYEQY
>12|TRBV20-1|.
SASDPSASYEQY
>13|TRBV4-2|.
ASSQESGRNQPQH
>11|TRBV25-1|.
ASSELEGHEQY
>15|TRBV4-2|TRBD2
ASSQDRAGGTGNEQF
>13|TRBV4-1|.
ASSQPGRNSYEQY
>12|TRBV20-1|.
SARGRSSYNEQF
>12|TRBV12-3/TRBV12-4|.
ASAPSGPQETQY
>11|TRBV7-2|.
ASSLNIYQPQH
>13|TRBV27|TRBD2
ASSFVSGRGYEQY
>12|TRBV20-1|.
SARDSGLYTEAF
>12|TRBV20-1|.
SAPRQNRNTEAF
>11|TRBV12-3/TRBV12-4|.
ASSLRAEETQY
>13|TRBV20-1|TRBD1
SASRTGKVGDTQY
>9|TRBV20-1|.
SATGNYGYT
>11|TRBV18|.
ASSAATSYEQY
>12|TRBV29-1|TRBD1
SSGTGGGSETQY
>11|TRBV3-1|TRBD1
ASSRRDRNEQY
>14|TRBV11-2|.
ASSPTPGFINYEQY
>13|TRBV7-9|TRBD1
AITSGTGGTDTQY
>13|TRBV5-1|TRBD1
ASSLNRQGRETQY
>12|TRBV5-5|.
ASSFDTSWSEQF
>16|TRBV24-1|.
ATSDRLGTGTAPGELF
>14|TRBV12-3/TRBV12-4|.
ASRPPSRGRENEQF
>13|TRBV13|.
ASSLRGLVTGELF
>13|TRBV5-1|.
ASSLVQGRSGELF
>11|TRBV6-2/TRBV6-3|.
ASSYTWVGEQY
>13|TRBV7-2|TRBD2
ASSLGISGRDEQY
>16|TRBV15|TRBD2
ATSRDRSLTSGSNEQF
>14|TRBV27|TRBD1
ASSWRATGGHTEAF